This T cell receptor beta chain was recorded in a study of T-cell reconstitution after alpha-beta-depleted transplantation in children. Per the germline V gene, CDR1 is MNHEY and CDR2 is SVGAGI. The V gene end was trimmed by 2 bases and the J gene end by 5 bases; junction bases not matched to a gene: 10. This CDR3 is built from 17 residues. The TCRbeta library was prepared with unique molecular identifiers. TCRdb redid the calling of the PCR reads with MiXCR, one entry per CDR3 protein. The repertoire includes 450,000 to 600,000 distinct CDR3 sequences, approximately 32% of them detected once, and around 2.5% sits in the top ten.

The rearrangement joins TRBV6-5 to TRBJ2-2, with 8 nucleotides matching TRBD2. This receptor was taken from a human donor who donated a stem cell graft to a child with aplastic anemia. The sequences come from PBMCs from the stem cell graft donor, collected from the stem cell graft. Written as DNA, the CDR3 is TGTGCCAGCAGTTACCCTACCGGGAGGGAGAGAACCGGGGAGCTGTTTTTT. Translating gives CASSYPTGRERTGELFF.